The 24 T cell receptor beta chains listed next were all sequenced from one sample in a study of T cell responses to AZD1222 COVID-19 vaccine. Using immunoSEQ multiplex PCR, the repertoire was profiled, and TCRdb retains in-frame clones only, with some absent. Here the sample spans approximately 180,000 clones, approximately 90% being singletons. Material: peripheral blood, obtained 28 days after the second AZD1222 dose. These receptors all come from an adult who received the AZD1222 COVID-19 vaccine.

This clone was seen more than once but under ten times. The CDR3 DNA sequence: TGTGCCAGCAGCTTAGACTCTAGTCTGCGGCAGTTCTTC. It codes for CASSLDSSLRQFF. V is TRBV7-2 and J is TRBJ2-1; D is unresolved. The V and J ends lost 1 base and 12 bases respectively, with 13 bases between them. CDR1 is SGHTA and CDR2 is FQGNSA in the germline V gene. The length of the CDR3 is 13 residues.

The chain carries TRBV28 and TRBJ2-7, with D perhaps assigned TRBD1 or TRBD2 (5 bases each). Germline assignment: CDR1 MDHEN and CDR2 SYDVKM. The CDR3 sequence is 15 residues long. Deletions cut 3 bases from V and 1 base from J, with 13 bases between. CDR3 sequence (DNA): TGTGCCAGCAGTTTGGCCCAGGGAGCTTCCTACGAGCAGTACTTC. It is translated as CASSLAQGASYEQYF.

The CDR3 region has the DNA TGTGCCAGCAGCTTAGGACAGGGGAGCAACGAGCAGTACTTC. This translates into CASSLGQGSNEQYF. The rearrangement uses TRBV7-9 and TRBJ2-7, with 8 nucleotides matching TRBD1. The length of the CDR3 is 14 residues. The V segment lost 1 base and the J segment 5 bases; nucleotides outside the gene matches: 4. Germline V gene sequence: CDR1 SEHNR, CDR2 FQNEAQ (reference sequence).

This chain's CDR3 is CASRSTGSSLNSPLHF. CDR3 coding DNA: TGTGCCAGCAGATCCACAGGGAGTTCGCTCAATTCACCCCTCCACTTT. The chain combines TRBV28 with TRBJ1-6; a possible D gene is TRBD1 (6 bases). Germline values: CDR1 MDHEN, CDR2 SYDVKM. The ends were cut back, 6 bases at V and 7 bases at J, with 19 bases in the middle. The CDR3 spans 16 residues.

The CDR3 sequence is CASSPGTSGHEQYF. The CDR3 DNA reads TGTGCCAGCAGCCCCGGGACTAGCGGCCACGAGCAGTACTTC. The chain recombines TRBV7-2 with TRBJ2-7, with 11 bases fitting TRBD2. Germline CDR1 and CDR2: SGHTA and FQGNSA. There are 14 residues in the CDR3. V dropped 5 bases and J dropped 5; count of bases not matched to a gene: 5.

The chain links TRBV28 to TRBJ2-7; D is uncertain. Germline lookup yields CDR1 MDHEN and CDR2 SYDVKM. Trimming removed 8 bases from V and 2 bases from J, with 16 bases in between. The CDR3 runs to 14 residues. CDR3 residues: CASSLRRATYEQYF. The CDR3, as DNA: TGTGCCAGCTCCCTGAGGAGAGCCACCTACGAGCAGTACTTC.

The chain links TRBV19 to TRBJ2-7; 9 bases fit TRBD2. From germline, CDR1 is LNHDA and CDR2 SQIVND (reference sequence). Trimming cost V 10 bases and J 5 bases; bases outside gene matches: 9. The CDR3 runs to 13 residues. The CDR3 reads CATSSGSLHEQYF. The CDR3 region has the DNA TGTGCCACCAGTAGCGGGAGTCTCCACGAGCAGTACTTC. Combining the CDR3 with reference TRBV19 and TRBJ2-7 gives the whole variable domain DGGITQSPKYLFRKEGQNVTLSCEQNLNHDAMYWYRQDPGQGLRLIYYSQIVNDFQKGDIAEGYSVSREKKESFPLTVTSAQKNPTAFYLCATSSGSLHEQYFGPGTRLTVT.

The V call is TRBV4-1, the J call TRBJ1-6; D may be TRBD1 (6 bases). V lost 2 bases and J 0 bases, leaving 17 bases between the germline ends. CDR1 is MGHRA and CDR2 is YSYEKL in the germline V gene. There are 19 residues in the CDR3. CDR3 nucleotide sequence: TGCGCCAGCAGCCAACGATCGATTACAGGGAGCTCCTATAATTCACCCCTCCACTTT. It codes for CASSQRSITGSSYNSPLHF.

This clone turned up a few times. This chain connects TRBV28 to TRBJ2-2; the D gene could be TRBD1 or TRBD2 (5 bases each). The CDR3 totals 14 residues. Per germline, CDR1 MDHEN and CDR2 SYDVKM. V was pared by 4 bases and J by 5 bases, with 11 bases between. The CDR3 coding sequence is TGTGCCAGCAGTTCCGGGACCGCGACCGGGGAGCTGTTTTTT. It yields the protein CASSSGTATGELFF.

The J gene is TRBJ2-1, the V gene TRBV3-1 (or the pseudogene TRBV3-2), with D perhaps matching TRBD2 (6 bases). The CDR3 consists of 14 residues. Germline loops: CDR1 LGHDT, CDR2 YNNKEL (reference sequence). Between the trimmed V and J ends, which lost 8 bases and 6 bases, there was a span of 17 bases. The CDR3 bases are TGTGCCAGCTCCAAAGGAGGGAACGTCAATGAGCAGTTCTTC. It yields the protein CASSKGGNVNEQFF.

This sequence joins TRBV7-9 and TRBJ2-1; 9 bases fit TRBD1. Germline V CDR1 and CDR2: SEHNR, FQNEAQ (reference sequence). This CDR3 contains 15 residues. J gave up 5 bases and V 7 bases, and 9 bases lay outside the gene matches. This CDR3 reads CASIGTGTGHNEQFF. CDR3 DNA sequence: TGTGCCAGCATCGGCACCGGGACAGGGCACAATGAGCAGTTCTTC.

This clone occurred a few times. The chain has TRBV7-2 and TRBJ2-5, with 7 bases lining up with TRBD2. Trimming cost V 6 bases and J 5 bases; bases outside gene matches: 15. The CDR3 length is 16 residues. Germline loops: CDR1 SGHTA, CDR2 FQGNSA. This chain's CDR3 is CASRVRGAGDQETQYF. The CDR3 DNA follows: TGTGCCAGCAGGGTACGAGGGGCGGGAGATCAGGAGACCCAGTACTTC.

This clone was found once. The chain couples TRBV28 to TRBJ1-1; possible D gene TRBD1, 5 bases. The CDR3 runs to 13 residues. V lost 6 bases, J lost 5 bases, and 13 bases lay in between. Germline values: CDR1 MDHEN, CDR2 SYDVKM. In DNA form, the CDR3 reads TGTGCCAGCAGCTACGGGGGAATAACTGAAGCTTTCTTT. It specifies CASSYGGITEAFF.

This clone has just a few counts. The rearrangement uses TRBV27 and TRBJ2-5; D gene uncertain. Germline CDR1 and CDR2: MNHEY and SMNVEV (reference sequence). This CDR3 spans 13 amino acids. V lost 5 bases, J lost 1 base, and 8 bases lay in between. In nucleotides, the CDR3 is TGTGCCAGCAGTCGCGTCGTCCAAGAGACCCAGTACTTC. It specifies CASSRVVQETQYF.

The chain combines TRBV5-5 with TRBJ2-1; TRBD1 is a possible D gene (6 bases). The CDR3 is 15 residues long. Trimming pared 6 bases from V and 4 bases from J, leaving 17 bases between. Germline-derived CDR1 and CDR2 are SGHKS and YYEKEE (reference sequence). The CDR3 spells CASTKGVGTYNEQFF. In nucleotides, the CDR3 is TGTGCCAGCACCAAGGGGGTGGGAACTTACAATGAGCAGTTCTTC. Looking up the rest from reference TRBV5-5 and TRBJ2-1 gives the full variable domain: DAGVTQSPTHLIKTRGQQVTLRCSPISGHKSVSWYQQVLGQGPQFIFQYYEKEERGRGNFPDRFSARQFPNYSSELNVNALLLGDSALYLCASTKGVGTYNEQFFGPGTRLTVL.

V is TRBV11-2 and J is TRBJ2-5, with 14 bases matching TRBD2. The CDR3 is made up of 16 amino acids. V lost 5 bases and J lost 4; bases outside the gene matches: 6. Germline lookup yields CDR1 SGHAT and CDR2 FQNNGV. Written as DNA, the CDR3 is TGTGCCAGCAGCGCCTCGACTAGCGGGAGGGGAGAGACCCAGTACTTC. Translating gives CASSASTSGRGETQYF.

This clone was counted once. This chain connects TRBV27 to TRBJ1-2, with D unclear. The V end was cut by 1 base, the J end by 8 bases, with 8 bases between. The CDR3 has 12 amino acids. Germline V gene lookup returns CDR1 MNHEY and CDR2 SMNVEV (reference sequence). CDR3 DNA: TGTGCCAGCAGTTTATACGGCTCGGGCTACACCTTC. Translating it yields CASSLYGSGYTF.

V and J are TRBV6-5 and TRBJ2-3; maybe TRBD1 (6 bases). Germline V gene sequence: CDR1 MNHEY, CDR2 SVGAGI. Trimming stripped 4 bases from V and 2 bases from J, with 10 bases between. The CDR3 loop spans 14 amino acids. CDR3 nucleotides: TGTGCCAGCAGTTCGTACAGGGCCACAGATACGCAGTATTTT. It translates to CASSSYRATDTQYF.

The chain is built from TRBV7-2 and TRBJ2-7; 16 bases line up with TRBD2. The CDR3 runs 16 residues. Germline CDR1 and CDR2: SGHTA and FQGNSA. J was trimmed by 7 bases and V by 3 bases; bases with no gene match: 6. The CDR3 loop reads CASSFGTSGRAGEQYF. The CDR3 DNA reads as TGTGCCAGCAGCTTCGGGACTAGCGGGAGGGCGGGTGAGCAGTACTTC.

The chain carries TRBV18 and TRBJ1-1; D uncertain. CDR3 length: 16 residues. CDR1 and CDR2 from the germline V gene are KGHSH and LQKENI. Trimming took off 4 bases at V and 0 bases at J, with 15 bases between the two ends. The CDR3 sequence: CASSQGMDWVNTEAFF. The CDR3 nucleotides read TGTGCCAGCTCACAAGGAATGGACTGGGTGAACACTGAAGCTTTCTTT.

V is TRBV5-6 and J is TRBJ2-1; 7 bases fit TRBD2. Germline V gives CDR1 SGHDT, CDR2 YYEEEE. The junction had 5 bases not matched to a gene; V was cut back by 2 bases and J by 3 bases. The length of the CDR3 is 15 residues. The CDR3 spells CASSFAGAVYNEQFF. The CDR3 DNA follows: TGTGCCAGCAGCTTTGCGGGAGCAGTCTACAATGAGCAGTTCTTC.

This clone was recorded a few times. The chain links TRBV30 to TRBJ2-2; D is perhaps TRBD1 (6 bases). This CDR3 spans 14 amino acids. Germline V gene data show CDR1 as GTSNPN and CDR2 as SVGIG (reference sequence). V lost 8 bases and J 5 bases, leaving 18 bases between the germline ends. The chain's CDR3 is CALRRSTGTGELFF. The CDR3 DNA sequence: TGTGCCCTCAGGAGGAGTACAGGGACCGGGGAGCTGTTTTTT.

V usage is TRBV10-3 and J usage is TRBJ2-1; weak D call: TRBD2 (5 bases). Looked up from germline, CDR1 is ENHRY and CDR2 is SYGVKD. This CDR3 contains 13 residues. V lost 6 bases and J 5 bases, leaving 11 bases between the germline ends. This CDR3 is CAISRGEHNEQFF. The CDR3 DNA is TGTGCCATCAGCCGGGGAGAGCACAATGAGCAGTTCTTC.

V gene TRBV4-3 combines with J gene TRBJ1-5, with unresolved D. The CDR3 is 17 amino acids. Germline-derived CDR1 and CDR2 are LGHNA and YSLEER. V was pared by 0 bases and J by 1 base, with 13 bases between. CDR3 in amino acids: CASSQEVSASSNQPQHF. The CDR3 nucleotides are TGCGCCAGCAGCCAAGAAGTCTCGGCATCCAGCAATCAGCCCCAGCATTTT.